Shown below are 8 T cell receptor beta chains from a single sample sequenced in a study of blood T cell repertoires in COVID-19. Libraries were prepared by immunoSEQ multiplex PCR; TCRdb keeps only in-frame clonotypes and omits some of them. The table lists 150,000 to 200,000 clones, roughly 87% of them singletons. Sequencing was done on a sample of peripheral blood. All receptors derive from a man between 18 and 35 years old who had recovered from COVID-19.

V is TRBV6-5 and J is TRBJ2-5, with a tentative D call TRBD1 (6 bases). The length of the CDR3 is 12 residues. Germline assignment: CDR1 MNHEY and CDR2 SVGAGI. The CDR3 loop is CATEGVGETQYF. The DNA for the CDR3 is TGTGCTACCGAGGGGGTTGGAGAGACCCAGTACTTC.

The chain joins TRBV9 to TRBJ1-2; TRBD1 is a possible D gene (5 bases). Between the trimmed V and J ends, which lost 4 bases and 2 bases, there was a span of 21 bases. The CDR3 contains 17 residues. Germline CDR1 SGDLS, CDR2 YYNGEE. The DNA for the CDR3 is TGTGCCAGCAGCTCAGGGCTGCACTCCACGGAGAACTATGGCTACACCTTC. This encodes CASSSGLHSTENYGYTF.

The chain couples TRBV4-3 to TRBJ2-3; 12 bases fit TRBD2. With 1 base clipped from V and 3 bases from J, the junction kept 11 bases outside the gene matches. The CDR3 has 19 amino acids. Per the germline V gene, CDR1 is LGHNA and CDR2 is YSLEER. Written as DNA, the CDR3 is TGCGCCAGCAGCCAAGCACGACTAGCGGGAGTCGGAAAAACAGATACGCAGTATTTT. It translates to CASSQARLAGVGKTDTQYF.

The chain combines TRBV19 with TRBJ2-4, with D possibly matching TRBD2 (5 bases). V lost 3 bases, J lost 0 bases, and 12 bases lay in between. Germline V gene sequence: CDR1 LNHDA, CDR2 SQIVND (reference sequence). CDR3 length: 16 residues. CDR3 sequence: CASSILARGAKNIQYF. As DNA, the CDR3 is TGTGCCAGTAGTATTCTTGCCCGGGGAGCCAAAAACATTCAGTACTTC.

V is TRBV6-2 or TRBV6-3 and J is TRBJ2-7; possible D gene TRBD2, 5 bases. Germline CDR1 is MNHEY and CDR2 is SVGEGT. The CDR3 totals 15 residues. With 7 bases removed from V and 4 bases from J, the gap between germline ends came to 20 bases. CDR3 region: CASNPPGNRGYEQYF. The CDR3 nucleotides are TGTGCCAGCAACCCGCCCGGGAACAGAGGGTACGAGCAGTACTTC.

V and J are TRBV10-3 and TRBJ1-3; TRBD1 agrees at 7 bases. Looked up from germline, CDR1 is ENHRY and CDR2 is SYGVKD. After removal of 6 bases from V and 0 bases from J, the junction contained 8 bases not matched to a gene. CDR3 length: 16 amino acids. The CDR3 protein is CAIRGQKTSSGNTIYF. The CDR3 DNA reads TGTGCCATCAGGGGACAGAAAACTAGCTCTGGAAACACCATATATTTT.

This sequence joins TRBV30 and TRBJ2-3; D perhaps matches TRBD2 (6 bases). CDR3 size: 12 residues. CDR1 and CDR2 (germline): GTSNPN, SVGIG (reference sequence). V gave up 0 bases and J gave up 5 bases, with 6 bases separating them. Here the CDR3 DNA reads TGTGCCTGGAGTGTGGGGGGAGATACGCAGTATTTT. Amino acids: CAWSVGGDTQYF.

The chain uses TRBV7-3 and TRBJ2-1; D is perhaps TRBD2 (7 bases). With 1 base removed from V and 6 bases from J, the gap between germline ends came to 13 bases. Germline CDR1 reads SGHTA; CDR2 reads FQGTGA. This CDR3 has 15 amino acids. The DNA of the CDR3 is TGTGCCAGCAGCTTAAGCGGGGGCCGTCTCAATGAGCAGTTCTTC. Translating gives CASSLSGGRLNEQFF.